This T cell receptor (delta chain) derives from a study of gamma-delta T cells after stem cell transplantation. TCRdb fed the RT-PCR reads into CATT to redo clone calling. The table shows 13,000 or so delta-chain clones, with around 30% occurring only once. This CDR3 has 20 residues. Per germline, CDR1 TSWWSYY and CDR2 QGS. Trimming removed 2 bases from V and 0 bases from J, with 17 bases in between. Specimen: gamma-delta T cells. The chain combines TRDV1 with TRDJ3, with no clear D. This clonotype originated in a human donor. It is not recorded whose cells these are; they may come from a transplant donor. CDR3 coding DNA: TGTGCTCTTGGGGAAATCGGACCTGGCCGAAGCTCCTGGGACACCCGACAGATGTTTTTC. This gives the protein CALGEIGPGRSSWDTRQMFF.